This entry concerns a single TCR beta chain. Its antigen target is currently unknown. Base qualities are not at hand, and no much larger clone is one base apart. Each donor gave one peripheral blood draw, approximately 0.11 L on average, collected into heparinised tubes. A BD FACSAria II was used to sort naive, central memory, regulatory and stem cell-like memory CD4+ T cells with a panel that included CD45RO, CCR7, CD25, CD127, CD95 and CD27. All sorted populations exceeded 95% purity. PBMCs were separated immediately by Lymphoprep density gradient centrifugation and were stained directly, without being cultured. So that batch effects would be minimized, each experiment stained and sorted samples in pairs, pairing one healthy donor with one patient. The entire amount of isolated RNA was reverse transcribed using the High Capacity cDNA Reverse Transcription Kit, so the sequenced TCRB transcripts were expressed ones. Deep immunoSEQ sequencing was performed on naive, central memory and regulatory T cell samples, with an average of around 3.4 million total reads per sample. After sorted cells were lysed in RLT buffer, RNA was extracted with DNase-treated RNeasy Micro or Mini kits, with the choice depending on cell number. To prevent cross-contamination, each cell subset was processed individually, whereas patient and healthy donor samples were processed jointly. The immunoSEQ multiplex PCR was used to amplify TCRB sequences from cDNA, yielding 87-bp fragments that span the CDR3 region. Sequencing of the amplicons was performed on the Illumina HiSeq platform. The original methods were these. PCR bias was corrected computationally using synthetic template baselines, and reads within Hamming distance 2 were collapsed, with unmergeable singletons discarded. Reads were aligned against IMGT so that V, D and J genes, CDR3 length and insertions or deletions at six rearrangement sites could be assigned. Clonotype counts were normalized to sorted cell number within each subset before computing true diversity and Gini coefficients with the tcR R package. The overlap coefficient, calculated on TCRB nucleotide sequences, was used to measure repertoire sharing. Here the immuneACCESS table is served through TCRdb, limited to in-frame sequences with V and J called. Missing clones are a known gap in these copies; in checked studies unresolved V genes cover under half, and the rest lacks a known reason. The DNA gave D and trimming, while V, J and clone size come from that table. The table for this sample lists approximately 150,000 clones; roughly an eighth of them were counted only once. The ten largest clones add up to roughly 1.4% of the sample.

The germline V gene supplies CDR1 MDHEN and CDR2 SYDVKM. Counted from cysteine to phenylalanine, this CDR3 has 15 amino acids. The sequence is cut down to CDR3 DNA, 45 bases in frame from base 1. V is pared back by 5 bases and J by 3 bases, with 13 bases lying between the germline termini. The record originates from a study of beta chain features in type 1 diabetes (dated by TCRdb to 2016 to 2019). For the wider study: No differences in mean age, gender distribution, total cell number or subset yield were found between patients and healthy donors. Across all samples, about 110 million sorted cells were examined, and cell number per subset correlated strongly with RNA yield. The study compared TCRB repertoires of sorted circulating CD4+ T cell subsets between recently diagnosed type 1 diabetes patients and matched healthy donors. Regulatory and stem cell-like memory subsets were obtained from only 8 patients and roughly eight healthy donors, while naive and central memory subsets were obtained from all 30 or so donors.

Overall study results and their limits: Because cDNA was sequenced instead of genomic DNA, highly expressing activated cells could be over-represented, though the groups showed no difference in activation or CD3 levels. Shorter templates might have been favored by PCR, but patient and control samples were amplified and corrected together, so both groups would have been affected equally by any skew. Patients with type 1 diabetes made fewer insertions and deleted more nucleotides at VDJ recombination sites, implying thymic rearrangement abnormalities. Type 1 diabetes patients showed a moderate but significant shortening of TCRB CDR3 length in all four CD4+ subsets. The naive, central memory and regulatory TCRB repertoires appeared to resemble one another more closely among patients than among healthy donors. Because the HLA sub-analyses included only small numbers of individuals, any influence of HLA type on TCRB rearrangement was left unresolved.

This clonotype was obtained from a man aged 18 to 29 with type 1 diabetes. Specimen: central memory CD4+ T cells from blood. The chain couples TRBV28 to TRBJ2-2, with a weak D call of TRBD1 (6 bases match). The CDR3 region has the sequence CASSPPSGDTGELFF. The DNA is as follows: TGTGCCAGCAGTCCTCCGTCAGGGGACACCGGGGAGCTGTTTTTT. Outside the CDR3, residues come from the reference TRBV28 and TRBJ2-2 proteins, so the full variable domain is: DVKVTQSSRYLVKRTGEKVFLECVQDMDHENMFWYRQDPGLGLRLIYFSYDVKMKEKGDIPEGYSVSREKKERFSLILESASTNQTSMYLCASSPPSGDTGELFFGEGSRLTVL.